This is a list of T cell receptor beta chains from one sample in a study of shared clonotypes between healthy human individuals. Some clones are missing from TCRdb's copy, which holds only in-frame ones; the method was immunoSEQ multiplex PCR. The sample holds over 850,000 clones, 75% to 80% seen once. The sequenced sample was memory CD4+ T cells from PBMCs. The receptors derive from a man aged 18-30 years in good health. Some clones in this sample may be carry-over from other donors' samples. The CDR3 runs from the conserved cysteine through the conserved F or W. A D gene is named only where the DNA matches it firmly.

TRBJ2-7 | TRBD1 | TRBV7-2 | CASSLGGRAEQYF
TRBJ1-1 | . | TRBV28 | CASSPSAGKYTEAFF
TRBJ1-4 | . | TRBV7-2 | CASSLEPNEKLFF
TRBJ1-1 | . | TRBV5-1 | CASSLLGYEAFF
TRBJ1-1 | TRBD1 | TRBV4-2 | CASSQSGGGQNTEAFF
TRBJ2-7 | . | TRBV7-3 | CASSDAGTYEQYF
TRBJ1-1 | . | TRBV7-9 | CASSLGTRLTEAFF
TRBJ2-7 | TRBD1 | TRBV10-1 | CASNRGRHEQYF
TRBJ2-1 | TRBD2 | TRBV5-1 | CASSLVLAGGSYNEQFF
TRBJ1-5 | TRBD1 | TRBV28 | CASSFTGDQPQHF
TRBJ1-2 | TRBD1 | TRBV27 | CASGTPGQGARGYTF
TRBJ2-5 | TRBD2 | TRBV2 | CASRYQRDGETQYF
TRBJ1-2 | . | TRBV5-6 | CASSLATPADGYTF
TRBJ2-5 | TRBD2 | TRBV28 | CASSLLSGTSGGKSETQYF
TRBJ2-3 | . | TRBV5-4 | CASSLTGADTQYF
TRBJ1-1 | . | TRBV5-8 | CASSYLSRAGAFF
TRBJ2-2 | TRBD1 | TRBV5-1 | CASSTATGGSGELFF
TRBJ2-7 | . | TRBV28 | CASSFSSANSYEQYF
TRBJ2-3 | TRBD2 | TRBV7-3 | CASSYGGAGGTADTQYF
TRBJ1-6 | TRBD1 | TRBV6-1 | CASRGDRGQVSPLHF
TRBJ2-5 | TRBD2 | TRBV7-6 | CASSLGGLAGGRAETQYF
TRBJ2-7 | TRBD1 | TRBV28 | CASSLLAGTVPLEQYF
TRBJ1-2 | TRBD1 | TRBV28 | CASSLGRGQTYGYTF
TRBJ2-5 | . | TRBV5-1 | CASSFGATTFQETQYF
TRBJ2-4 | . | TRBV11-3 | CASSLARLYLAKNIQYF
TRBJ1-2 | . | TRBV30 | CAWRGLMGYGYTF
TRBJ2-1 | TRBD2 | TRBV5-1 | CASSRSTSEAEQFF
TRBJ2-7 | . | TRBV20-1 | CSARAEGEQYF
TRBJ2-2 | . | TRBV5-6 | CASSLGFTGELFF